The clone carrying this T cell receptor (beta chain) showed up just a few times. At the DNA level, this CDR3 is encoded by other sequences in the same sample as well. As originally analysed: Estimated nucleated cell counts came from reference gene primer amplification. The table came from immunoSEQ multiplex PCR; TCRdb's copy has only in-frame clones and leaves some out. V and J calls and clone size are those listed in that table; D and trimming were worked out from the DNA. The sample consists of 180,000 or so clones, about 80% of them appearing once. V lost 1 base and J lost 4, with 8 bases in between. The length of the CDR3 is 13 residues. Germline-derived CDR1 and CDR2 are SGHDT and YYEEEE. This specimen comes from a study of blood T cell repertoires in COVID-19. Turning to the study itself: Whether acute or convalescent, the COVID-19 samples came from the United States, Italy and Spain. PBMCs, B-cell-depleted T cells, or T cells were the source of the cDNA or gDNA that made up the material.

The chain is built from TRBV5-6 and TRBJ1-2; tentative D call: TRBD1 (5 bases). This sequence was found in a human donor with acute or convalescent COVID-19. The donor label of this sample is uncertain. What was sequenced was peripheral blood. The CDR3 nucleotides read TGTGCCAGCAGCTTGAGGGGTTTCTATGGCTACACCTTC. This translates into CASSLRGFYGYTF.